This is a list of T cell receptor beta chains from one sample in a study of blood T cell repertoires in COVID-19. Sequencing used immunoSEQ multiplex PCR; TCRdb keeps in-frame clones, though not all of them. The sample lists over 150,000 clones; 85% to 90% were seen once. Sample: peripheral blood. The receptors here all came from a middle-aged man who had recovered from COVID-19. The CDR3 runs from the conserved cysteine through the conserved F or W. D genes are given only for firm matches. Rows may omit the clone size; those that give it use once, few, many or a size class.

-	-	TRBJ1-2	TRBV3-1/TRBV3-2	CASSRTTGGVGYTF	TGTGCCAGCAGCCGCACTACGGGCGGGGTGGGCTACACCTTC
TRBD2	-	TRBJ2-1	TRBV5-4	CASSLWAGGPHEQFF	TGTGCCAGCAGCTTGTGGGCGGGAGGGCCCCATGAGCAGTTCTTC
TRBD1	-	TRBJ2-1	TRBV29-1	CSLSRGPNEQFF	TGCAGCCTAAGTAGGGGGCCAAATGAGCAGTTCTTC
-	-	TRBJ2-5	TRBV20-1	CSARAGETQYF	TGCAGTGCTAGAGCAGGGGAGACCCAGTACTTC
TRBD1	-	TRBJ1-3	TRBV6-5	CASSSTGFSGNTIYF	TGTGCCAGCAGTTCGACAGGGTTCTCTGGAAACACCATATATTTT
TRBD1	-	TRBJ1-5	TRBV2	CASSALALPGTGNSGNQPQHF	TGTGCCAGCAGTGCTTTAGCACTTCCCGGGACAGGGAATTCGGGCAATCAGCCCCAGCATTTT
-	-	TRBJ2-7	TRBV12-5	CASGPGLAYEQYF	TGTGCTAGTGGGCCGGGGTTGGCCTACGAGCAGTACTTC
TRBD1	-	TRBJ1-5	TRBV7-2	CASSRFGVVGQGSQPQHF	TGTGCCAGCAGCCGTTTTGGGGTTGTAGGACAGGGCAGCCAGCCCCAGCATTTT
TRBD2	-	TRBJ2-7	TRBV20-1	CSASNVASGGYEQYF	TGCAGTGCTAGTAACGTCGCGAGCGGGGGGTACGAGCAGTACTTC
TRBD1	once	TRBJ2-7	TRBV28	CASSPIQGEENEQYF	TGTGCCAGCAGTCCGATTCAGGGGGAAGAGAACGAGCAGTACTTC